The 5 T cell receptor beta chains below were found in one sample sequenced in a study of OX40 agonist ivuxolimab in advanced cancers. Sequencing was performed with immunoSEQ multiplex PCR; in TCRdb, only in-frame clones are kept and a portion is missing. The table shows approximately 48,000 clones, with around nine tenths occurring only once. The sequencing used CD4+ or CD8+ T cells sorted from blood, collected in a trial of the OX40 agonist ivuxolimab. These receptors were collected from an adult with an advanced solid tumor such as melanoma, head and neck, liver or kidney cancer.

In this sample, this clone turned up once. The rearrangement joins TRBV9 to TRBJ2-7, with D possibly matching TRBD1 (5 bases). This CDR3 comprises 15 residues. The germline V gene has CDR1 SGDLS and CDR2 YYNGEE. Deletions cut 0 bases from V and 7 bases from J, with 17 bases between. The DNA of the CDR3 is TGTGCCAGCAGCGTAGACACAGGTGCTTTTGAGGAGCAGTACTTC. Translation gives CASSVDTGAFEEQYF.

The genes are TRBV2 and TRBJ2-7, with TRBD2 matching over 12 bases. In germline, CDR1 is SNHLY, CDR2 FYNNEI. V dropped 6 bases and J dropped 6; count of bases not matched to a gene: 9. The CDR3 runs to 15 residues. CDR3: CASRGRGLAGPEQYF. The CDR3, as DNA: TGTGCCAGCAGAGGGAGGGGACTAGCGGGCCCCGAGCAGTACTTC. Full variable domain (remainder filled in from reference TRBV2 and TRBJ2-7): EPEVTQTPSHQVTQMGQEVILRCVPISNHLYFYWYRQILGQKVEFLVSFYNNEISEKSEIFDDQFSVERPDGSNFTLKIRSTKLEDSAMYFCASRGRGLAGPEQYFGPGTRLTVT.

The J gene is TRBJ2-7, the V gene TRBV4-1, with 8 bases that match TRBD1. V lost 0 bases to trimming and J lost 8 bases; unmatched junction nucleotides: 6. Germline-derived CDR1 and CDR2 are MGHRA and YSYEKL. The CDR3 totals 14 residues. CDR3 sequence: CASSQDRTGPQQYF. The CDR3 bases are TGCGCCAGCAGCCAAGACAGGACAGGGCCTCAGCAGTACTTC.

The CDR3 region is CASSLGSSGGSYNEQFF. CDR3 DNA: TGTGCCAGCAGCTTAGGGTCTAGCGGGGGGTCATACAATGAGCAGTTCTTC. The gene calls are TRBV13 and TRBJ2-1; 11 bases are a match to TRBD2. CDR1 and CDR2 from the germline V gene are PRHDT and FYEKMQ (reference sequence). The CDR3 is 17 amino acids. Trimming removed 0 bases from V and 4 bases from J; junction bases left unmatched: 5.

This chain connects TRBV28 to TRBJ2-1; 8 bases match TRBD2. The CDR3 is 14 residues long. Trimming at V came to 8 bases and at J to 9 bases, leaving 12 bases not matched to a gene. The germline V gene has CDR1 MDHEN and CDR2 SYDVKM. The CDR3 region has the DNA TGTGCCAGCTCCCTAGGCGGGAGGTCGTCTGAGCAGTTCTTC. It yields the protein CASSLGGRSSEQFF.